The source of this T cell receptor beta chain is a study of T cell clonality in common variable immunodeficiency. Broader study findings: Fewer TCRbeta clones were shared among CVID subjects than controls. Common variable immunodeficiency TCR beta sequences reportedly had fewer deletions and N-nucleotide insertions.

This clone was seen ten or more times. The antigen is not known. The missing CDR3 end, 3 residues past where the read stops, is filled in from the germline J gene. Donors gave about 5 to 8 ml heparinized peripheral whole blood. Control and CVID samples contributed equal amounts of genomic DNA. TCRdb's copy holds only in-frame clones and misses some; the assay was immunoSEQ multiplex PCR. The specimen has some 60,000 clones, none found just once. The V segment lost 1 base and the J segment 4 bases; nucleotides outside the gene matches: 7. This CDR3 comprises 16 residues. Germline CDR1 MGHRA, CDR2 YSYEKL.

Sequencing was performed on peripheral blood mononuclear cells. The TCR comes from a person aged 18 to 75 in good health. The chain carries TRBV4-1 and TRBJ1-3; 7 nucleotides agree with TRBD1. The part of the CDR3 DNA that was read is TGCGCCAGCAGCCAAGTCGACAGGGCGGGCGGAAACACC. Protein product: CASSQVDRAGGNT. The CDR3 in full is CASSQVDRAGGNTIYF.